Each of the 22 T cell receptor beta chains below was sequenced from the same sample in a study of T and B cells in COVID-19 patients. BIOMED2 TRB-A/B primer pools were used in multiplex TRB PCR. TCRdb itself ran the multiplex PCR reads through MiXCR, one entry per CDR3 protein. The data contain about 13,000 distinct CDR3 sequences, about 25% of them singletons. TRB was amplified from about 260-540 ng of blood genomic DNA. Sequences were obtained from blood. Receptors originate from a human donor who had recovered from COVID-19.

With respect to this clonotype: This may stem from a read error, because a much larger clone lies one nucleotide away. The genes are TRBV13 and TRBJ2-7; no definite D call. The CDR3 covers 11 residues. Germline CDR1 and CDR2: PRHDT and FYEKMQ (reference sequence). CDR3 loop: CVSSLAAEQYF. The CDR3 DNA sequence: TGTGTCAGCAGCTTAGCTGCCGAGCAGTACTTC.

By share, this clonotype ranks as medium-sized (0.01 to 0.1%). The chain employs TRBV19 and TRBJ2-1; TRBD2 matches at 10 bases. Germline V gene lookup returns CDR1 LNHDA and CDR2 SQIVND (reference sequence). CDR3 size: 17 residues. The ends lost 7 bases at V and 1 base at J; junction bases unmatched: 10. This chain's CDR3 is CASISSGGARSYNEQFF. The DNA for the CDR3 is TGTGCCAGTATTAGCAGCGGGGGGGCCAGGTCCTACAATGAGCAGTTCTTC.

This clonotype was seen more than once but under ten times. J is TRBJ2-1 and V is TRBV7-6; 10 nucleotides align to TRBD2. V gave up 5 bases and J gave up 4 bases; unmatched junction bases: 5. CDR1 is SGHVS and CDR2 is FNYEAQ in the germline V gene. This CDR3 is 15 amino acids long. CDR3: CASSLSGGEYNEQFF. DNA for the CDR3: TGTGCCAGCAGCCTCAGCGGGGGGGAATACAATGAGCAGTTCTTC.

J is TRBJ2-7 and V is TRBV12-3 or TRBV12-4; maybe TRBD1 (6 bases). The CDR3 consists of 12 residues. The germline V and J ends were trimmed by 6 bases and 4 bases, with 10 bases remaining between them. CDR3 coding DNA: TGTGCCAGCAGCCCCCAGGGGTACGAGCAGTACTTC. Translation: CASSPQGYEQYF.

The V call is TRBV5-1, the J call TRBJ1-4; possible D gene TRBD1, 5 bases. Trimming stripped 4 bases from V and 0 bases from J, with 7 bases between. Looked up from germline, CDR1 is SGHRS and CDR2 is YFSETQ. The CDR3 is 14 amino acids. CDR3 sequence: CASSPTATNEKLFF. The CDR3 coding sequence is TGCGCCAGCAGCCCGACAGCAACTAATGAAAAACTGTTTTTT.

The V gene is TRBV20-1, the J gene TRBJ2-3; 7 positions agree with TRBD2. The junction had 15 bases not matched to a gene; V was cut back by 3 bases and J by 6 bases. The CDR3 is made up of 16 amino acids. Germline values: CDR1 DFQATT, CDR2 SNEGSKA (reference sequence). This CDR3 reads CSASGRRGRAVDTQYF. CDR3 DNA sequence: TGCAGTGCTAGTGGTAGGCGGGGGAGAGCGGTGGATACGCAGTATTTT.

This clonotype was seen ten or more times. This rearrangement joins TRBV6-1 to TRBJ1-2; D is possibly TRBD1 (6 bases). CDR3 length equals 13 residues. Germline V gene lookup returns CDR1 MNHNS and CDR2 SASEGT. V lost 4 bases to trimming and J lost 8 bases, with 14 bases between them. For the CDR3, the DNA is TGTGCCAGCAGTGCTCAGGGGATTGGGGGCTACACCTTC. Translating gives CASSAQGIGGYTF.

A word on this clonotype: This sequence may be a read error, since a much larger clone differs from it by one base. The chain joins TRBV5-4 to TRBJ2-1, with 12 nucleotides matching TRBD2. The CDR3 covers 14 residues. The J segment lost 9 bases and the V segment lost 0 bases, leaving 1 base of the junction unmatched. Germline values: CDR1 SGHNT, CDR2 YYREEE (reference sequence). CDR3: CASSLASGGVEQFF. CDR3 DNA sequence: TGTGCCAGCAGCTTGGCTAGCGGGGGGGTTGAGCAGTTCTTC.

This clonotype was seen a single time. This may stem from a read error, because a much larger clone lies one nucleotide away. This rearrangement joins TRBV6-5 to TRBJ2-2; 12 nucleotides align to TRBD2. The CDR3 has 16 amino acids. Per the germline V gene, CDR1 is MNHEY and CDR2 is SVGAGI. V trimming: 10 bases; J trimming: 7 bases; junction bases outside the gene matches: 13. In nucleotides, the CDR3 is TGTGCCATCAATCCTACGACTAGCGGGAGTAGCGGGGAGCTGTTTTTT. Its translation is CAINPTTSGSSGELFF.

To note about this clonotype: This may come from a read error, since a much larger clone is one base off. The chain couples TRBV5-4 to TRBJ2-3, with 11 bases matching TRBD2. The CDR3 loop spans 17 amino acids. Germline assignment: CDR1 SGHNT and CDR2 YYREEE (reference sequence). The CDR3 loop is CASSLRLAGGWTETQYF. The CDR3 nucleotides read TGTGCCAGCAGCTTGAGGCTAGCGGGGGGTTGGACAGAAACGCAGTATTTT. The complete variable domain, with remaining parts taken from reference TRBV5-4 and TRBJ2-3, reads ETGVTQSPTHLIKTRGQQVTLRCSSQSGHNTVSWYQQALGQGPQFIFQYYREEENGRGNFPPRFSGLQFPNYSSELNVNALELDDSALYLCASSLRLAGGWTETQYFGPGTRLTVL.

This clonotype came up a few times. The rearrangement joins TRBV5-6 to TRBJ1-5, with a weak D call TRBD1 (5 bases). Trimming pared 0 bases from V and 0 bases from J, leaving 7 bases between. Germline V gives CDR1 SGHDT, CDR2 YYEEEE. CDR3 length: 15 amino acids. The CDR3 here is CASSLVGDSNQPQHF. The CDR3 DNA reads TGTGCCAGCAGCTTGGTAGGGGATAGCAATCAGCCCCAGCATTTT.

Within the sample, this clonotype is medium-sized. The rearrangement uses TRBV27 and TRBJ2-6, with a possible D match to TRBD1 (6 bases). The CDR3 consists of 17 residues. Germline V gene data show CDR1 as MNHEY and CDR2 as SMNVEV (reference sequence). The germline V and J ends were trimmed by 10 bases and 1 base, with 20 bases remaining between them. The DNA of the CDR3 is TGTGCCACCATGCGAGGTGCAGGGGTATCTGGGGCCAACGTCCTGACTTTC. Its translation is CATMRGAGVSGANVLTF. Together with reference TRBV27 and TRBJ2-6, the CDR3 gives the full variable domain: EAQVTQNPRYLITVTGKKLTVTCSQNMNHEYMSWYRQDPGLGLRQIYYSMNVEVTDKGDVPEGYKVSRKEKRNFPLILESPSPNQTSLYFCATMRGAGVSGANVLTFGAGSRLTVL.

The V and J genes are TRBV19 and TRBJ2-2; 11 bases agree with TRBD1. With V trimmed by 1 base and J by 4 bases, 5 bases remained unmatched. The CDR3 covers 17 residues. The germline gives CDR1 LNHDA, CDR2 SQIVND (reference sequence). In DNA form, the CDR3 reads TGTGCCAGTAGTATAGGGGCCGGGACAGGGGGCACCGGGGAGCTGTTTTTT. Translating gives CASSIGAGTGGTGELFF.

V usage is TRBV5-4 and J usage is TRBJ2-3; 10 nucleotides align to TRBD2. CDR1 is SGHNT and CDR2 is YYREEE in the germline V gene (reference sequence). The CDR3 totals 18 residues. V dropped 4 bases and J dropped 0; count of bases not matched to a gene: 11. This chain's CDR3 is CASSQGLAEVISTDTQYF. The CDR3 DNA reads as TGTGCCAGCAGCCAAGGACTAGCGGAAGTAATAAGCACAGATACGCAGTATTTT.

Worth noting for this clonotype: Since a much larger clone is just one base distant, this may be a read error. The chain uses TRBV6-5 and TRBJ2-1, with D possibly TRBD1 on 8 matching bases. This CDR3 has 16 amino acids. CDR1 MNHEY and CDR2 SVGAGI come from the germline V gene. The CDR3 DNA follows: TGTGCCAGCAGAAATCTTTTTGACAGGGGAGGGGATGAGAAGTTCTTC. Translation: CASRNLFDRGGDEKFF.

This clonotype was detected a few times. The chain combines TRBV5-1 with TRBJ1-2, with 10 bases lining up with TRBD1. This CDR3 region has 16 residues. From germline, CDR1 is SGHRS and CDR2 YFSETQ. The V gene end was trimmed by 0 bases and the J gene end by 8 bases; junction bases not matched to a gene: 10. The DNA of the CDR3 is TGCGCCAGCAGCTTGGTCGTTGGGACAGGGGCAGACGGCTACACCTTC. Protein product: CASSLVVGTGADGYTF.

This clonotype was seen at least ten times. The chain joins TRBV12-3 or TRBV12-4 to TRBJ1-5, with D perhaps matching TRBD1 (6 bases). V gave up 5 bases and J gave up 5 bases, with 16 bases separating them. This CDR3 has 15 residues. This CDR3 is CASSRDRSGDQPQHF. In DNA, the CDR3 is TGTGCCAGCAGTCGTGACAGGTCTGGAGATCAGCCCCAGCATTTT.

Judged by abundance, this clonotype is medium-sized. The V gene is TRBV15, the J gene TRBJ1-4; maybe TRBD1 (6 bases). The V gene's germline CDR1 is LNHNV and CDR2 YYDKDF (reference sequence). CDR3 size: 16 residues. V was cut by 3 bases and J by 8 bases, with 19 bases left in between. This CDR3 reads CATSRGGRGRREKLFF. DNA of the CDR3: TGTGCCACCAGCAGGGGGGGCAGGGGCCGTCGGGAAAAACTGTTTTTT. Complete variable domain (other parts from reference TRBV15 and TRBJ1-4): DAMVIQNPRYQVTQFGKPVTLSCSQTLNHNVMYWYQQKSSQAPKLLFHYYDKDFNNEADTPDNFQSRRPNTSFCFLDIRSPGLGDTAMYLCATSRGGRGRREKLFFGSGTQLSVL.

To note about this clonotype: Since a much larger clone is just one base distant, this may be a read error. The CDR3 reads CARSLGGTAQETQYF. The CDR3 DNA reads as TGTGCCAGGAGCTTAGGGGGGACAGCGCAAGAGACCCAGTACTTC. The genes are TRBV11-1 and TRBJ2-5, with a possible D match to TRBD1 (7 bases). Germline values: CDR1 SGHAT, CDR2 FQDESV (reference sequence). The CDR3 consists of 15 residues.

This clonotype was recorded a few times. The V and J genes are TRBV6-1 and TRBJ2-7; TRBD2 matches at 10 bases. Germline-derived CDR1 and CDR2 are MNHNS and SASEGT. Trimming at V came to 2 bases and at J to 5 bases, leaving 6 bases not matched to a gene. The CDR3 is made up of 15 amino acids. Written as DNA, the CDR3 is TGTGCCAGCAGTGAACAAAGCGGGGGGGCCCACGAGCAGTACTTC. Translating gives CASSEQSGGAHEQYF.

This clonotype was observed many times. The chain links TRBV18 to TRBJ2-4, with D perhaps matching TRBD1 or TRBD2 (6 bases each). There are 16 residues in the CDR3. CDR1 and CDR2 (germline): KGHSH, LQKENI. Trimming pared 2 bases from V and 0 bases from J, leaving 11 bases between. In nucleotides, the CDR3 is TGTGCCAGCTCACCATCGGAGGGGGTAGCCAAAAACATTCAGTACTTC. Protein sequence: CASSPSEGVAKNIQYF.

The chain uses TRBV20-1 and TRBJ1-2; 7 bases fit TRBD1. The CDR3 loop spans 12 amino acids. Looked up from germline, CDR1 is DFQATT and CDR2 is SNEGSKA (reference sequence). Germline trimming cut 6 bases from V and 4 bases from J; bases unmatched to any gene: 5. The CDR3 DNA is TGCAGTGCCAGGGACAGAGTCTATGGCTACACCTTC. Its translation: CSARDRVYGYTF.